The next 2 T cell receptor beta chains were all read from a single sample in a study of shared clonotypes between healthy human individuals. CD45RO negativity and positive selection for CCR7 defined naive CD8 cells, a population that excluded terminally differentiated effector memory CD45RA+ cells. Produced via immunoSEQ multiplex PCR; TCRdb's table is partial and in-frame only. There are about 2,200,000 clones in the sample; about 93% occur only once, and around 1.7% lies in the top ten. Sequencing was carried out using naive CD8+ T cells from PBMCs. The receptor source for this set is a man between 18 and 35 years old in good health. Some clones in this sample may be carry-over from other donors' samples.

In DNA, the CDR3 is TGTGCCAGCAGCCAATGGGATTACCCGGGACAGGGTTACAATGAGCAGTTCTTC. Residues: CASSQWDYPGQGYNEQFF. This chain joins TRBV16 and TRBJ2-1; 9 nucleotides align to TRBD1. The J segment lost 4 bases and the V segment lost 1 base, leaving 11 bases of the junction unmatched. CDR3 size: 18 residues. Germline assignment: CDR1 KGHSY and CDR2 FQNENV. Complete variable domain (other parts from reference TRBV16 and TRBJ2-1): GEEVAQTPKHLVRGEGQKAKLYCAPIKGHSYVFWYQQVLKNEFKFLISFQNENVFDETGMPKERFSAKCLPNSPCSLEIQATKLEDSAVYFCASSQWDYPGQGYNEQFFGPGTRLTVL.

The chain recombines TRBV5-1 with TRBJ2-7, with D perhaps matching TRBD1 (6 bases). V was trimmed by 5 bases and J by 0 bases, leaving 15 bases between them. Germline lookup yields CDR1 SGHRS and CDR2 YFSETQ. This CDR3 has 15 amino acids. CDR3 protein: CASSEGVVSSYEQYF. The CDR3 DNA reads as TGCGCCAGCAGTGAGGGGGTCGTGAGCTCCTACGAGCAGTACTTC.